This T cell receptor beta chain was observed in a study of CD8+ T cells in alopecia areata. Study observations and caveats: During tofacitinib treatment, many expanded lesional clones remained in scalp and blood.

The treatment here: oral pan-JAK inhibitor, 5-10 mg twice daily. CDR1 is LNHDA and CDR2 is SQIVND in the germline V gene (reference sequence). Trimming left V 11 bases short and J 5 bases short, with 9 bases between. The CDR3 contains 11 residues. As to this clone: Its specificity is not known.

As the sequencing template, cDNA was produced by extracting RNA and reverse transcribing it. TCRdb's table, derived via immunoSEQ multiplex PCR, lists solely in-frame clones and lacks some. The table shows nearly 200,000 clones, with more than 45% occurring only once. The TCR was taken from a human donor with alopecia areata. V usage is TRBV19 and J usage is TRBJ2-2; weak D call: TRBD2 (5 bases). Material: CD4+ T cells sorted from blood, obtained at week 24, from a patient treated with tofacitinib. CDR3 amino acids: CASRATGELFF. Here the CDR3 DNA reads TGTGCCTCGAGGGCGACCGGGGAGCTGTTTTTT.